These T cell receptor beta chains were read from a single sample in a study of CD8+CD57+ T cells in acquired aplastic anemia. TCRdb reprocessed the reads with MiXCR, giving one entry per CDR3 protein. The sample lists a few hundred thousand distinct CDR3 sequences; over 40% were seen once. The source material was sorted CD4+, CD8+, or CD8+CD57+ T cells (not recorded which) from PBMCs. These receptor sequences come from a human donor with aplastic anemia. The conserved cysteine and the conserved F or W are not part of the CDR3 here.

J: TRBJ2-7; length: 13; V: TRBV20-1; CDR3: SAQKWSDHSYEQY
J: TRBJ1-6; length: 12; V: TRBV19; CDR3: ASSEGAYNSPLH
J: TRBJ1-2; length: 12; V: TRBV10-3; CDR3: AISAGAGLYGYT
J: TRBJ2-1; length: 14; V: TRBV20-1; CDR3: SATSGLAGGRGEQF
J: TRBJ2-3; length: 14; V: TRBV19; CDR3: ASSVGTGKLIDTQY
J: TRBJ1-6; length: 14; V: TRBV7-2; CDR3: ASSLSPARTNSPLH
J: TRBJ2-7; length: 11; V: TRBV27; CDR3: ASSPLAGGEQY
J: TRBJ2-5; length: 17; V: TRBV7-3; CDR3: ASSPGRTSGGIREETQY
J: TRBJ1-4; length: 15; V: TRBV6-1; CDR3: ASSVGGGGWVNEKLF
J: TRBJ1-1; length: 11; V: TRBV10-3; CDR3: AIRQTVGTEAF
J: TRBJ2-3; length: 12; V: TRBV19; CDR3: ASSPLRDTDTQY
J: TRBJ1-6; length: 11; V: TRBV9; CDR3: ARIRDRNSPLH
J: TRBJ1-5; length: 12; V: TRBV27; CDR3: ASSVTGLSQPQH
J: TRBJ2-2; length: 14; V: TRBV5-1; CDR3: ASSLDKTQGTGELF
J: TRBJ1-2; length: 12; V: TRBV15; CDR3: ATSRDSANYGYT
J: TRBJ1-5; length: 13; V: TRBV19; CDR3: ASREDRISNQPQH
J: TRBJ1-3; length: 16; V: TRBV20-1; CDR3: SARDLSDVRGSGNTIY
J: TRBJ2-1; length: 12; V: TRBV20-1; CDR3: SARGTHSSNEQF
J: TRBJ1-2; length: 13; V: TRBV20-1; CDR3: SAMTGGAKLSGYT
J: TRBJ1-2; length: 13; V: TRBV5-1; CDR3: ASSTTGAGSYGYT